This T cell receptor beta chain came from a study of tumor-infiltrating lymphocytes in glioblastoma multiforme (dated by TCRdb to about 2017). About the study as a whole: To test whether intratumoral genomic heterogeneity fosters TIL diversity, the study jointly examined somatic mutations, TIL diversity and immune response activity.

The CDR3 goes from the cysteine to the phenylalanine over 17 residues. Only CDR3 DNA is held: 51 bases, read in frame from base 1. CDR1 SGHAT and CDR2 FQNNGV are derived from the germline V gene. This clonotype was counted only a few times. Its antigen remains unidentified. This may stem from a read error, because a much larger clone lies one nucleotide away. The AllPrep DNA/RNA mini kit was used to purify genomic DNA and total RNA simultaneously from each of the 9 to 10 tumor samples. OD 260/280 ratios above 1.9 and RNA integrity numbers above 6.5 were observed for all RNA. Using a modified ARM-PCR protocol with multiple V-beta primers and a C-beta primer, the team built TCRB libraries from RNA through three nested multiplex PCR rounds. Starting from 0.5 to 0.6 ug of total RNA, TCRB-specific cDNA was synthesized using ProtoScript II Reverse Transcriptase and a C-beta primer. The description of the TCRB libraries did not include any unique molecular identifiers. The third PCR added barcodes and adapters over approximately 25 cycles with Deep VentR (exo-) polymerase, followed by gel purification of 250-500 bp bands. TCRB libraries were sequenced with 250 bp paired-end reads on an Illumina HiSeq 2500. As for the authors' bioinformatics: Reads were cleaned with Trimmomatic, merged with FLASH, assigned V, D and J segments with MiGEC, and analyzed with VDJtools. Repertoire diversity was quantified with the Shannon-Wiener diversity index calculated using VDJtools. TCRdb ran its own pipeline on the public reads, namely fastp trimming at Q25 and MiXCR clone calling, and kept in-frame beta chains. Each CDR3 protein appears once, grouped with its most common genes and DNA. TCRdb, not the authors, supplied the V and J calls. This sample comprises 30,000 or so distinct CDR3 sequences, more than 55% of them detected only once. Jointly, the top ten make up 33% of the sample.

The paper's findings and limits, for the study overall: The authors noted that sorting T cells into functional subsets, which was not done in the study, would be a future improvement. Because T cells carry unequal numbers of TCR transcripts, RNA-based TCR sequencing may distort clone frequencies. Only one glioblastoma patient was included in the TCR and somatic mutation analysis, limiting generalizability.

The source is a male donor with glioblastoma. Here the chain combines TRBV11-2 and TRBJ2-7; 8 central bases correspond to TRBD2. Sequenced input: brain tumor tissue. The DNA sequence reads TGTGCCAGCAGCTTAGATCGGGGGCCAGCGGGAGCCTACGAGCAGAACTTC. The translation is CASSLDRGPAGAYEQNF.